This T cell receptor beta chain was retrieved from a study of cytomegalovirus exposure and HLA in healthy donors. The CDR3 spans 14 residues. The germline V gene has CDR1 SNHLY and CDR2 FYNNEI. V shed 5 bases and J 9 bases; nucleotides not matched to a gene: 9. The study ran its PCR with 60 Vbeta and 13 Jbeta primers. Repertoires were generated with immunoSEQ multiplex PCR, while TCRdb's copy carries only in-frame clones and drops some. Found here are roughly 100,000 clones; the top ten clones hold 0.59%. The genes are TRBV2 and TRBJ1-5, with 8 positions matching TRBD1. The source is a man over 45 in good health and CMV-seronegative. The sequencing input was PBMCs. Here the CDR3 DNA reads TGTGCCAGCAGTCCCCTAACAGGGGGGAGGCCCCAGCATTTT. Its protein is CASSPLTGGRPQHF.